These T cell receptor beta chains were read from a single sample in a study of Ad26.COV2.S vaccination and SARS-CoV-2 variants. Here immunoSEQ multiplex PCR was the method, and the copy in TCRdb shows in-frame clones only, minus some. Altogether about 680,000 clones are present, roughly 90% being singletons, with the ten largest covering about 1.5%. The material sequenced was peripheral blood, taken in a trial of Ad26.COV2.S vaccine versus placebo. The receptors were gathered from a person between 18 and 60 years old who received the Ad26.COV2.S COVID-19 vaccine or a placebo. CDR3s include the opening cysteine and the closing phenylalanine or tryptophan. Fields, in order: V gene, clone size, D gene, J gene, CDR3 protein, CDR3 DNA. A D gene is named only where the DNA matches it firmly. A row's size may be missing; if present it is once, few, many or a size class.

>TRBV29-1|.|.|TRBJ1-1
CSVKGVTEAFF
TGCAGCGTTAAAGGGGTCACTGAAGCTTTCTTT
>TRBV7-8|.|.|TRBJ2-7
CASSLTRGASVSYEQYF
TGTGCCAGCAGCTTAACCCGGGGTGCTAGCGTTTCCTACGAGCAGTACTTC
>TRBV5-1|.|.|TRBJ1-1
CASSLVGVGAFF
TGCGCCAGCAGCTTGGTAGGCGTGGGAGCTTTCTTT
>TRBV7-2|.|TRBD1|TRBJ2-5
CASSSGDRGQETQYF
TGTGCCAGCAGCTCGGGGGACAGGGGGCAGGAGACCCAGTACTTC
>TRBV6-1|few|.|TRBJ1-6
CASSQAMTDYNSPLHF
TGTGCCAGCAGTCAAGCTATGACAGACTATAATTCACCCCTCCACTTT
>TRBV25-1|.|.|TRBJ1-1
CASSETGRTEAFF
TGTGCCAGCAGTGAAACGGGGCGAACTGAAGCTTTCTTT
>TRBV27|.|.|TRBJ1-2
CASSLWGKRTYGYTF
TGTGCCAGCAGTTTATGGGGGAAGAGAACCTATGGCTACACCTTC
>TRBV27|once|.|TRBJ1-1
CASSLGRGSDTFF
TGTGCCAGCAGTTTAGGGAGGGGAAGCGATACTTTCTTT
>TRBV6-2/TRBV6-3|.|.|TRBJ2-5
CASSYLGPGETQYF
TGTGCCAGCAGTTACCTCGGGCCGGGGGAGACCCAGTACTTC
>TRBV19|.|TRBD2|TRBJ2-7
CASSTRGFSGGSYEQYF
TGTGCCAGTAGCACAAGGGGGTTTAGCGGGGGTTCCTACGAGCAGTACTTC
>TRBV4-3|once|.|TRBJ2-1
CASSQEGGARQFF
TGCGCCAGCAGCCAAGAAGGGGGGGCCAGACAGTTCTTC
>TRBV7-9|.|.|TRBJ2-7
CASSLKGYEQYF
TGTGCCAGCAGCTTAAAAGGCTACGAGCAGTACTTC
>TRBV5-1|.|.|TRBJ2-5
CASSPDIQETQYF
TGCGCCAGCAGTCCCGATATCCAAGAGACCCAGTACTTC
>TRBV6-6|.|TRBD1|TRBJ1-1
CASTYTGGNTEAFF
TGTGCCAGCACTTATACAGGGGGGAACACTGAAGCTTTCTTT
>TRBV18|.|TRBD1|TRBJ1-5
CASSPPGAGGEPQHF
TGTGCCAGCTCACCACCCGGCGCAGGGGGGGAGCCCCAGCATTTT
>TRBV2|.|TRBD1|TRBJ2-4
CASAGTGENIQYF
TGTGCCAGCGCCGGGACAGGAGAGAACATTCAGTACTTC
>TRBV3-1/TRBV3-2|.|TRBD2|TRBJ2-3
CASSPLGLAGVTDTQYF
TGTGCCAGCAGCCCTCTCGGACTAGCGGGGGTCACAGATACGCAGTATTTT
>TRBV5-8|.|TRBD1|TRBJ2-5
CASSLAGQGVETQYF
TGTGCCAGCAGCTTGGCGGGACAGGGCGTAGAGACCCAGTACTTC
>TRBV13|.|.|TRBJ2-1
CASSLGRPPMKQFF
TGTGCCAGCAGCTTGGGACGGCCCCCAATGAAGCAGTTCTTC
>TRBV9|.|.|TRBJ2-7
CASSPALGVYEQYF
TGTGCCAGCAGCCCGGCTTTGGGAGTCTACGAGCAGTACTTC
>TRBV27|.|TRBD1|TRBJ1-6
CASSLRTGNSPLHF
TGTGCCAGCAGTTTGAGGACAGGCAATTCACCCCTCCACTTT
>TRBV7-2|.|TRBD2|TRBJ2-7
CASSLEAGVSGYEQYF
TGTGCCAGCAGCTTAGAAGCGGGAGTCTCGGGATACGAGCAGTACTTC
>TRBV27|.|TRBD1|TRBJ2-2
CASRDRTDTGELFF
TGTGCCAGCAGGGACAGGACGGACACCGGGGAGCTGTTTTTT
>TRBV7-2|.|.|TRBJ2-2
CASSSQGTNTGELFF
TGTGCCAGCAGCTCTCAGGGGACTAACACCGGGGAGCTGTTTTTT
>TRBV30|.|.|TRBJ1-3
CAWSVGGRNTIYF
TGTGCCTGGAGTGTCGGGGGGCGAAACACCATATATTTT
>TRBV19|.|TRBD1|TRBJ1-6
CASANRGRSSYNSPLHF
TGTGCCAGTGCAAACAGGGGCAGGAGCTCCTATAATTCACCCCTCCACTTT
>TRBV19|.|.|TRBJ2-7
CASSLDPGMNYEQYF
TGTGCCAGTAGTCTCGATCCCGGGATGAACTACGAGCAGTACTTC
>TRBV6-7|few|.|TRBJ2-7
CASSGPRRNSYEQYF
TGTGCCAGCAGTGGACCGAGGAGAAACTCCTACGAGCAGTACTTC
>TRBV20-1|.|TRBD2|TRBJ2-1
CSASKRGLAGYNEQFF
TGCAGTGCTAGTAAACGGGGACTAGCGGGGTACAATGAGCAGTTCTTC
>TRBV3-1/TRBV3-2|.|.|TRBJ2-2
CASSLINTGELFF
TGTGCCAGCAGCCTGATCAACACCGGGGAGCTGTTTTTT
>TRBV7-2|.|.|TRBJ2-1
CASTPWAGNEQFF
TGTGCCAGCACACCTTGGGCTGGAAATGAGCAGTTCTTC
>TRBV27|once|.|TRBJ2-5
CASSLTSHLSAQYF
TGTGCCAGCAGTTTAACGTCCCACCTATCGGCCCAGTACTTC
>TRBV24-1|.|TRBD2|TRBJ2-7
CATSDGGEGTYEQYF
TGTGCCACCAGTGATGGGGGGGAGGGGACTTACGAGCAGTACTTC
>TRBV6-2/TRBV6-3|.|TRBD2|TRBJ2-1
CASSQGPGRGYEQFF
TGTGCCAGCAGCCAGGGCCCGGGGAGGGGCTATGAGCAGTTCTTC
>TRBV7-8|.|.|TRBJ2-2
CASSSGWAGELFF
TGTGCCAGCAGCTCAGGTTGGGCCGGGGAGCTGTTTTTT
>TRBV9|.|TRBD1|TRBJ1-1
CASSVMGQPNTEAFF
TGTGCCAGCAGCGTCATGGGACAGCCGAACACTGAAGCTTTCTTT
>TRBV6-2/TRBV6-3|.|TRBD2|TRBJ2-1
CASSKISGLGYDEQFF
TGTGCCAGCAGTAAAATTAGCGGGCTCGGATACGATGAGCAGTTCTTC
>TRBV9|.|.|TRBJ1-5
CASSVGQSYQPQHF
TGTGCCAGCAGCGTCGGACAGAGCTATCAGCCCCAGCATTTT
>TRBV24-1|.|.|TRBJ2-1
CATSDFGGPYNEQFF
TGTGCCACCAGTGATTTCGGAGGGCCGTACAATGAGCAGTTCTTC
>TRBV5-1|.|.|TRBJ2-2
CASRGLGELFF
TGCGCCAGCAGGGGTCTTGGGGAGCTGTTTTTT
>TRBV6-5|.|TRBD2|TRBJ2-7
CASTPTSGGIEQYF
TGTGCCAGCACTCCTACTAGCGGGGGAATAGAGCAGTACTTC
>TRBV3-1/TRBV3-2|.|TRBD2|TRBJ2-3
CASSHVGAGGITDTQYF
TGTGCCAGCAGCCACGTAGGGGCGGGAGGGATCACAGATACGCAGTATTTT
>TRBV3-1/TRBV3-2|.|.|TRBJ2-4
CASSFLFGGKNIQYF
TGTGCCAGCAGCTTCCTTTTCGGGGGAAAAAACATTCAGTACTTC
>TRBV7-9|.|.|TRBJ1-1
CASSFAAGRNTEAFF
TGTGCCAGCAGCTTTGCGGCGGGACGTAACACTGAAGCTTTCTTT
>TRBV12-3/TRBV12-4|.|.|TRBJ2-3
CASGRTDTQYF
TGTGCCAGCGGGAGGACAGATACGCAGTATTTT
>TRBV2|.|.|TRBJ2-3
CASVPGARDTQYF
TGTGCCAGTGTCCCAGGGGCTCGGGATACGCAGTATTTT
>TRBV10-3|.|.|TRBJ1-2
CAISEPGEGAYGYTF
TGTGCCATCAGTGAGCCAGGGGAAGGGGCCTATGGCTACACCTTC
>TRBV7-8|.|.|TRBJ2-2
CASSLLGTLNTGELFF
TGTGCCAGCAGCTTATTGGGGACACTGAACACCGGGGAGCTGTTTTTT
>TRBV29-1|.|TRBD2|TRBJ2-3
CSVEALAGGYTQYF
TGCAGCGTTGAGGCACTAGCGGGAGGGTATACGCAGTATTTT
>TRBV5-4|few|TRBD1|TRBJ1-1
CASSPRDRVPEAFF
TGTGCCAGCAGCCCCCGGGACAGGGTGCCTGAAGCTTTCTTT
>TRBV5-1|.|TRBD2|TRBJ2-3
CASSLETSGAQYF
TGCGCCAGCAGCTTGGAGACTAGCGGGGCGCAGTATTTT
>TRBV7-9|.|.|TRBJ2-5
CASSFEFWQETQYF
TGTGCCAGCAGCTTCGAGTTCTGGCAAGAGACCCAGTACTTC
>TRBV30|.|TRBD1|TRBJ1-2
CARRSGGARGYTF
TGTGCCCGGCGTTCAGGGGGAGCACGTGGCTACACCTTC
>TRBV24-1|.|.|TRBJ2-2
CATSGRLGTGELFF
TGTGCCACCAGTGGCAGGCTCGGCACCGGGGAGCTGTTTTTT
>TRBV6-1|.|.|TRBJ1-6
CASSGLSRTAYNSPLHF
TGTGCCAGCAGTGGCTTATCCCGGACAGCTTATAATTCACCCCTCCACTTT